This T cell receptor beta chain was identified during a study of cytomegalovirus exposure and HLA in healthy donors. Study-wide background: Within an early data release were about 90 million unique TCRs drawn from HLA-typed donors.

Primers for the PCR totalled 60 Vbeta and 13 Jbeta. TCRdb's table, derived via immunoSEQ multiplex PCR, lists solely in-frame clones and lacks some. The data contain over 100,000 clones, 75% to 80% of them seen just once; the ten biggest clones take up 2.5% to 3.5%. CDR3 length: 17 amino acids. Germline CDR1 reads LNHNV; CDR2 reads YYDKDF (reference sequence). The ends lost 5 bases at V and 0 bases at J; junction bases unmatched: 10. A note on this clone: Its cognate antigen is unknown.

Study-level results: A later examination showed that TCR association rates differed by HLA locus, with DRB1 most and HLA-C fewest. Accounts indicate the classifier identified cytomegalovirus status with strong specificity and sensitivity. Clonal expansion, a later analysis showed, was greater in HLA-associated TCR beta chains than in equally common others.

The TCR originated in a woman aged 25-40 years in good health and CMV-seropositive. The specimen was PBMCs. The V call is TRBV15, the J call TRBJ1-1, with 9 bases fitting TRBD1. The chain's CDR3 is CATSRGTGSVMNTEAFF. The DNA for the CDR3 is TGTGCCACCAGCCGCGGGACAGGGTCCGTAATGAACACTGAAGCTTTCTTT.